The 29 T cell receptor beta chains presented below share a single source sample, sequenced in a study of OX40 agonist ivuxolimab in advanced cancers. Some clones are missing from TCRdb's copy, which holds only in-frame ones; the method was immunoSEQ multiplex PCR. The profile shows about 21,000 clones, approximately 81% of them singletons. The sequenced sample was CD4+ or CD8+ T cells sorted from blood, obtained in a trial of the OX40 agonist ivuxolimab. These TCRs come from an adult with an advanced solid tumor such as melanoma, head and neck, liver or kidney cancer.

In its sample, this clone was seen once. V is TRBV2 and J is TRBJ2-5; 9 bases are a match to TRBD2. The J segment lost 4 bases and the V segment lost 4 bases, leaving 4 bases of the junction unmatched. Germline CDR1 and CDR2: SNHLY and FYNNEI. The CDR3 extends over 14 amino acids. In DNA, the CDR3 is TGTGCCAGCAGTGGGTTAGCGGGGGTAGAGACCCAGTACTTC. The encoded protein is CASSGLAGVETQYF.

The chain is built from TRBV27 and TRBJ2-5; 8 nucleotides line up with TRBD2. CDR1 is MNHEY, CDR2 SMNVEV, per germline (reference sequence). The trim removed 6 bases at V and 5 bases at J, leaving 8 bases unmatched. The CDR3 extends over 14 amino acids. In DNA, the CDR3 is TGTGCCAGCAGGAGGCGGGGGGTGTTGGAGACCCAGTACTTC. It translates to CASRRRGVLETQYF.

This chain links TRBV7-2 with TRBJ2-7, with D perhaps matching TRBD1 or TRBD2 (6 bases each). Germline lookup yields CDR1 SGHTA and CDR2 FQGNSA. The CDR3 length is 15 residues. V lost 2 bases and J 7 bases, leaving 18 bases between the germline ends. CDR3 sequence reads: CASSLYLGGSEEQYF. In DNA form, the CDR3 reads TGTGCCAGCAGCTTATATCTGGGGGGCTCGGAGGAGCAGTACTTC.

This chain links TRBV11-1 with TRBJ1-3; D uncertain. The CDR3 sequence is 14 residues long. V lost 4 bases and J lost 3, with 10 bases in between. Germline V gene sequence: CDR1 SGHAT, CDR2 FQDESV (reference sequence). CDR3 sequence: CASSSYSGGNTIYF. The CDR3 nucleotides read TGTGCCAGCAGCTCCTACAGCGGTGGAAACACCATATATTTT.

This clone appeared a few times. The gene calls are TRBV6-6 and TRBJ2-7, with 7 bases lining up with TRBD2. Germline V gene lookup returns CDR1 MNHNY and CDR2 SVGAGI (reference sequence). CDR3 length equals 13 residues. V shed 8 bases, J shed 5 bases, and the junction held 9 bases outside the gene matches. The CDR3 nucleotides are TGTGCCAGCGGGCGGGGGATTCCACACGAGCAGTACTTC. Its translation: CASGRGIPHEQYF.

This clone was recorded only once. This sequence joins TRBV27 and TRBJ2-1; 9 bases align to TRBD2. The CDR3 extends over 13 amino acids. V gave up 6 bases and J gave up 7 bases; unmatched junction bases: 4. Germline values: CDR1 MNHEY, CDR2 SMNVEV (reference sequence). For the CDR3, the DNA is TGTGCCAGCAGAGCGGGAGGTGGGAATGAGCAGTTCTTC. Its translation: CASRAGGGNEQFF.

The chain uses TRBV7-9 and TRBJ1-2, with D uncertain. Trimming stripped 3 bases from V and 4 bases from J, with 12 bases between. Looked up from germline, CDR1 is SEHNR and CDR2 is FQNEAQ (reference sequence). The CDR3 runs to 14 residues. CDR3 amino acids: CASSFGSTAYGYTF. CDR3 nucleotide sequence: TGTGCCAGCAGCTTCGGATCGACCGCCTATGGCTACACCTTC.

The genes are TRBV27 and TRBJ2-3, with TRBD2 identical over 13 bases. CDR1 is MNHEY and CDR2 is SMNVEV in the germline V gene (reference sequence). Losses at the gene ends were 3 bases for V and 3 bases for J; bases not matched to a gene: 12. The CDR3 loop spans 19 amino acids. The CDR3 loop is CASSFRSLLAGGQTDTQYF. Here the CDR3 DNA reads TGTGCCAGCAGTTTCCGATCCCTACTAGCGGGGGGGCAAACAGATACGCAGTATTTT.

This chain uses TRBV2 with TRBJ2-3; D perhaps matches TRBD1 (7 bases). Germline-derived CDR1 and CDR2 are SNHLY and FYNNEI. There are 12 residues in the CDR3. V was pared by 10 bases and J by 4 bases, with 12 bases between. Written as DNA, the CDR3 is TGTGCCATCAGGGGGAGGCCAGATACGCAGTATTTT. Its translation: CAIRGRPDTQYF.

The V call is TRBV11-3, the J call TRBJ2-7; TRBD1 agrees at 10 bases. From germline, CDR1 is SGHNT and CDR2 YENEEA. The CDR3 is 14 amino acids. Trimming took 4 bases from V and 5 from J; bases not matched to a gene: 5. The CDR3 sequence is CASSSRDRGHEQYF. Written as DNA, the CDR3 is TGTGCCAGCAGCTCCCGGGACAGGGGTCACGAGCAGTACTTC.

J is TRBJ2-7 and V is TRBV9, with D unclear. Trimming stripped 0 bases from V and 3 bases from J, with 7 bases between. In germline, CDR1 is SGDLS, CDR2 YYNGEE. The CDR3 covers 13 residues. CDR3 in DNA: TGTGCCAGCAGCGTAGCGGACCACTACGAGCAGTACTTC. This gives the protein CASSVADHYEQYF.

The rearrangement links TRBV7-9 to TRBJ2-7; TRBD1 is a possible D gene (6 bases). The V gene lost 6 bases and the J gene lost 2 bases, with 17 bases spanning the gap. This CDR3 spans 15 amino acids. The germline CDR1 and CDR2 sequences are SEHNR and FQNEAQ (reference sequence). The CDR3 DNA reads TGTGCCAGCAGTCGTAGGGACACTGGGCCCTACGAGCAGTACTTC. It yields the protein CASSRRDTGPYEQYF. The complete variable domain, with remaining parts taken from reference TRBV7-9 and TRBJ2-7, reads DTGVSQNPRHKITKRGQNVTFRCDPISEHNRLYWYRQTLGQGPEFLTYFQNEAQLEKSRLLSDRFSAERPKGSFSTLEIQRTEQGDSAMYLCASSRRDTGPYEQYFGPGTRLTVT.

This clone has just a few counts. The chain couples TRBV6-4 to TRBJ1-6, with D tentatively TRBD1 (6 bases). With 2 bases removed from V and 7 bases from J, the gap between germline ends came to 9 bases. From germline, CDR1 is MRHNA and CDR2 SNTAGT. CDR3 size: 14 residues. The CDR3 sequence is CASSDGQGNSPLHF. For the CDR3, the DNA is TGTGCCAGCAGTGACGGCCAGGGGAATTCACCCCTCCACTTT.

The rearrangement uses TRBV4-1 and TRBJ2-7; D possibly matches TRBD1 or TRBD2 (5 bases each). Trimming pared 3 bases from V and 3 bases from J, leaving 15 bases between. Germline CDR1 MGHRA, CDR2 YSYEKL. The CDR3 loop spans 15 amino acids. The CDR3 loop is CASSQRGTKSYEQYF. In DNA form, the CDR3 reads TGCGCCAGCAGCCAGAGGGGAACAAAGAGCTACGAGCAGTACTTC.

The CDR3 nucleotides are TGTGCCAGCAGTTTTACAGGGGTCGGTGAAAAACTGTTTTTT. It yields the protein CASSFTGVGEKLFF. The genes are TRBV27 and TRBJ1-4, with TRBD1 identical over 7 bases. The CDR3 is 14 amino acids. J was trimmed by 7 bases and V by 3 bases; bases with no gene match: 5. Germline CDR1 MNHEY, CDR2 SMNVEV (reference sequence). Full variable domain (remainder filled in from reference TRBV27 and TRBJ1-4): EAQVTQNPRYLITVTGKKLTVTCSQNMNHEYMSWYRQDPGLGLRQIYYSMNVEVTDKGDVPEGYKVSRKEKRNFPLILESPSPNQTSLYFCASSFTGVGEKLFFGSGTQLSVL.

Ten or more counts support this clone. The chain combines TRBV6-6 with TRBJ2-5; 8 nucleotides agree with TRBD2. The CDR3 has 16 amino acids. J was trimmed by 1 base and V by 7 bases; bases with no gene match: 11. Per germline, CDR1 MNHNY and CDR2 SVGAGI (reference sequence). Written as DNA, the CDR3 is TGTGCCAGCATCACGGGACTAGGTTCCATCCAAGAGACCCAGTACTTC. The encoded protein is CASITGLGSIQETQYF.

The chain joins TRBV4-1 to TRBJ1-2; D not certain. Deletions cut 0 bases from V and 6 bases from J, with 14 bases between. The CDR3 is made up of 15 amino acids. Germline CDR1 and CDR2: MGHRA and YSYEKL. CDR3 in amino acids: CASSQETNPSNGYTF. The CDR3 DNA sequence: TGCGCCAGCAGCCAAGAGACTAATCCCTCCAATGGCTACACCTTC.

As for this clone: It may be a read error: a sequence one base away is much more abundant. The rearrangement links TRBV27 to TRBJ2-5; 8 bases align to TRBD1. TRBJ2-7 matches the DNA end more closely, so the J call is doubtful. CDR1 is MNHEY, CDR2 SMNVEV, per germline (reference sequence). The CDR3 has 14 residues. CDR3 coding DNA: TGTGCCAACAGTTTGCAGGGGGCGAATTACGAGCAGTACTTC. This encodes CANSLQGANYEQYF.

The rearrangement links TRBV7-9 to TRBJ2-7; D perhaps matches TRBD1 (6 bases). The CDR3 extends over 12 amino acids. The germline V gene has CDR1 SEHNR and CDR2 FQNEAQ (reference sequence). Trimming left V 5 bases short and J 5 bases short, with 10 bases between. CDR3 protein: CASSTQGHEQYF. The CDR3 DNA follows: TGTGCCAGCAGCACACAGGGCCACGAGCAGTACTTC.

The chain links TRBV28 to TRBJ2-7, with D perhaps given as TRBD1 or TRBD2 (5 bases each). This CDR3 has 12 amino acids. Germline values: CDR1 MDHEN, CDR2 SYDVKM. The germline V and J ends were trimmed by 7 bases and 13 bases, with 20 bases remaining between them. The CDR3 sequence: CASTNPGIRGYF. The DNA for the CDR3 is TGTGCCAGCACCAACCCCGGGATTAGGGGATACTTC.

In DNA, the CDR3 is TGTGCCATCAGTGAGTCCTTGTTGCAGGGGTCGAATGAGGACATTCAGTACTTC. As protein: CAISESLLQGSNEDIQYF. The rearrangement links TRBV10-3 to TRBJ2-4; D might be TRBD1 (6 bases). This CDR3 spans 18 amino acids. The germline V and J ends were trimmed by 0 bases and 8 bases, with 23 bases remaining between them. CDR1 is ENHRY and CDR2 is SYGVKD in the germline V gene.

This clone was counted a few times. The chain carries TRBV7-9 and TRBJ1-4; D possibly corresponds to TRBD1 (6 bases). Germline V CDR1 and CDR2: SEHNR, FQNEAQ (reference sequence). Deletions cut 5 bases from V and 6 bases from J, with 16 bases between. There are 15 residues in the CDR3. CDR3 residues: CASSPQGWEDEKLFF. The CDR3 DNA is TGTGCCAGCAGCCCCCAGGGGTGGGAGGATGAAAAACTGTTTTTT.

The chain has TRBV5-4 and TRBJ1-6, with a possible D match to TRBD1 (5 bases). Germline-derived CDR1 and CDR2 are SGHNT and YYREEE (reference sequence). Trimming removed 1 base at V and 8 bases at J, with 13 bases between. The CDR3 contains 15 residues. CDR3 sequence: CASSLRTGGDSPLHF. The CDR3 region has the DNA TGTGCCAGCAGCTTGAGGACGGGGGGAGATTCACCCCTCCACTTT.

The chain couples TRBV2 to TRBJ2-5; 10 positions match TRBD1. CDR3 length equals 14 residues. The junction had 7 bases not matched to a gene; V was cut back by 7 bases and J by 5 bases. CDR1 and CDR2 (germline): SNHLY, FYNNEI. CDR3 sequence reads: CASTTGTGDETQYF. The CDR3 bases are TGTGCCAGCACAACCGGGACAGGGGATGAGACCCAGTACTTC.

The genes are TRBV13 and TRBJ2-1, with 10 bases identical to TRBD1. Germline lookup yields CDR1 PRHDT and CDR2 FYEKMQ (reference sequence). V lost 4 bases and J lost 6; bases outside the gene matches: 6. CDR3 length: 15 amino acids. CDR3: CASSSEGQGINEQFF. In DNA form, the CDR3 reads TGTGCCAGCAGCTCCGAGGGACAGGGGATCAATGAGCAGTTCTTC.

The chain links TRBV5-1 to TRBJ2-1; 8 positions match TRBD2. With 2 bases clipped from V and 9 bases from J, the junction kept 4 bases outside the gene matches. The CDR3 contains 13 residues. In germline, CDR1 is SGHRS, CDR2 YFSETQ. The CDR3 is CASSFAGGLEQFF. As DNA, the CDR3 is TGCGCCAGCAGCTTTGCGGGGGGCCTTGAGCAGTTCTTC.

This chain joins TRBV6-1 and TRBJ2-7; tentative D call: TRBD1 (6 bases). This CDR3 region has 15 residues. CDR1 is MNHNS and CDR2 is SASEGT in the germline V gene. V gave up 5 bases and J gave up 0 bases, with 14 bases separating them. CDR3 residues: CASSTTGIISYEQYF. DNA of the CDR3: TGTGCCAGCAGTACTACAGGGATTATCTCCTACGAGCAGTACTTC.

The chain joins TRBV30 to TRBJ2-3, with D possibly matching TRBD2 (5 bases). The CDR3 has 11 residues. Germline CDR1 and CDR2: GTSNPN and SVGIG (reference sequence). V lost 5 bases, J lost 6 bases, and 9 bases lay in between. The CDR3 DNA reads TGTGCCTGGGAACGGAGGGATACGCAGTATTTT. Translating gives CAWERRDTQYF. Full variable domain (rest looked up from reference TRBV30 and TRBJ2-3): SQTIHQWPATLVQPVGSPLSLECTVEGTSNPNLYWYRQAAGRGLQLLFYSVGIGQISSEVPQNLSASRPQDRQFILSSKKLLLSDSGFYLCAWERRDTQYFGPGTRLTVL.

The chain couples TRBV4-2 to TRBJ2-7, with D hard to call. V was pared by 1 base and J by 1 base, with 14 bases between. The CDR3 length is 16 residues. Germline CDR1 reads LGHNA; CDR2 reads YNFKEQ. The CDR3 DNA follows: TGTGCCAGCAGCCAAGTGGATCGAAAGAGTTCCTACGAGCAGTACTTC. It yields the protein CASSQVDRKSSYEQYF.